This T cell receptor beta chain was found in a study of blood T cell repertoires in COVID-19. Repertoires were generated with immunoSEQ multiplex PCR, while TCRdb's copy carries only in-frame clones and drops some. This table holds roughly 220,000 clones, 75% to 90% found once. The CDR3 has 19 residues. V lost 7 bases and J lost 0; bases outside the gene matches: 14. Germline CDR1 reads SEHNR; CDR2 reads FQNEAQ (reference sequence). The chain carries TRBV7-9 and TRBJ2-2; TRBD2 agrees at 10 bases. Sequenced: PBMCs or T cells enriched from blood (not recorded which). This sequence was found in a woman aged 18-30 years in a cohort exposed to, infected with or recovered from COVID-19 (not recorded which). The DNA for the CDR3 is TGTGCCAGCACCATTTGGAAGGGAAGCGGGAGGGCGAACACCGGGGAGCTGTTTTTT. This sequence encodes CASTIWKGSGRANTGELFF. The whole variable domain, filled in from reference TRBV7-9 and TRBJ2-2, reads DTGVSQNPRHKITKRGQNVTFRCDPISEHNRLYWYRQTLGQGPEFLTYFQNEAQLEKSRLLSDRFSAERPKGSFSTLEIQRTEQGDSAMYLCASTIWKGSGRANTGELFFGEGSRLTVL.